This TCR beta chain was sequenced in a study of blood T cell repertoires in COVID-19. Assay used: immunoSEQ multiplex PCR; TCRdb lists only in-frame clones, some missing. The sample gives 150,000 to 250,000 clones, 65% to 90% of which show up once; over 9.5% is in the top ten. The receptor was derived from a middle-aged man who had recovered from COVID-19. The specimen was PBMCs or T cells enriched from blood (not recorded which).

CDR3 amino acids: CASSLGQGGTGELFF. CDR3 nucleotides: TGTGCCAGCAGCTTAGGACAGGGAGGCACCGGGGAGCTGTTTTTT. The chain combines TRBV7-2 with TRBJ2-2, with D maybe TRBD1 (7 bases). The CDR3 contains 15 residues. Trimming cost V 1 base and J 4 bases, with 10 bases left between them. Germline-derived CDR1 and CDR2 are SGHTA and FQGNSA.